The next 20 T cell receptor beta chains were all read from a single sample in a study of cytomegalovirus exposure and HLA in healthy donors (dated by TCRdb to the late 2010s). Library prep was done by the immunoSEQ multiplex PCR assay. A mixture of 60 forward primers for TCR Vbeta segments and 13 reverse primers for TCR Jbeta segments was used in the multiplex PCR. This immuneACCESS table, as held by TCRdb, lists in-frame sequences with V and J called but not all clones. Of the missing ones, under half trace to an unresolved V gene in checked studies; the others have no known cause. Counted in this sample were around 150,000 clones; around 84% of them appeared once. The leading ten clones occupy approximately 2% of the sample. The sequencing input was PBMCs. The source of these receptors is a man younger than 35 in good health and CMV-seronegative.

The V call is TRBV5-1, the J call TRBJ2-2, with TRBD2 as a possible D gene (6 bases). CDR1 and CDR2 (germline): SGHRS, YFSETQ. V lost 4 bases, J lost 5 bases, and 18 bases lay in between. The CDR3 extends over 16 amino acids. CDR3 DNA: TGCGCCAGCAGCCAACTACAGGACGCGGGAACCGGGGAGCTGTTTTTT. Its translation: CASSQLQDAGTGELFF.

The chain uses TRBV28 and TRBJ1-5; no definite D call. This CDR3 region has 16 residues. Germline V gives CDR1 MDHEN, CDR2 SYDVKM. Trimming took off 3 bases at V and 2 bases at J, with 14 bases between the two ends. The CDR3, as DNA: TGTGCCAGCAGTTTCCGAGGATGGAGGGGCAATCAGCCCCAGCATTTT. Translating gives CASSFRGWRGNQPQHF.

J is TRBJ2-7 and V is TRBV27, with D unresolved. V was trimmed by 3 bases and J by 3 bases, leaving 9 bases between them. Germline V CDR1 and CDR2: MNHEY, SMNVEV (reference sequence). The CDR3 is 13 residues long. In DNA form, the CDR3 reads TGTGCCAGCAGTTTCCGGGTACTCTACGAGCAGTACTTC. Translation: CASSFRVLYEQYF.

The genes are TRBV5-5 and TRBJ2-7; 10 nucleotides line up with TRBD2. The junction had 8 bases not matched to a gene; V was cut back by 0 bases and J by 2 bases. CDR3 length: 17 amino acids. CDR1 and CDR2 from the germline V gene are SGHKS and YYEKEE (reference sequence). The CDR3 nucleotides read TGTGCCAGCAGCTTGGCCGGACTAGCGGCCACCACCTACGAGCAGTACTTC. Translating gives CASSLAGLAATTYEQYF.

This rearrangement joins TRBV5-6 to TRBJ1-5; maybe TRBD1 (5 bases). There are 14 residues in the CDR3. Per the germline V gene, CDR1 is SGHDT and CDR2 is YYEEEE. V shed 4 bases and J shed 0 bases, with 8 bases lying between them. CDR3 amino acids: CASSQGNSNQPQHF. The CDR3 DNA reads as TGTGCCAGCAGCCAGGGTAATAGCAATCAGCCCCAGCATTTT.

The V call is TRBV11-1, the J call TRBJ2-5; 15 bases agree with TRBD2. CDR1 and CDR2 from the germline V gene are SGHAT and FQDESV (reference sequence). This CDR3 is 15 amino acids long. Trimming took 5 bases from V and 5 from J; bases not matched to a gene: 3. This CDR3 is CASSTGTSGGETQYF. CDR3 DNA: TGTGCCAGCAGCACAGGGACTAGCGGGGGGGAGACCCAGTACTTC.

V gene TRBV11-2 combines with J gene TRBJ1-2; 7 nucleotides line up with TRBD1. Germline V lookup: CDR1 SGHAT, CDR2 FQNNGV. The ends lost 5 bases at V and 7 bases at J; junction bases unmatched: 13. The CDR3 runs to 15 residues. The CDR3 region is CASSTSSTGFGGYTF. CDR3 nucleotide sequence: TGTGCCAGCAGCACTAGCTCGACAGGGTTTGGTGGCTACACCTTC.

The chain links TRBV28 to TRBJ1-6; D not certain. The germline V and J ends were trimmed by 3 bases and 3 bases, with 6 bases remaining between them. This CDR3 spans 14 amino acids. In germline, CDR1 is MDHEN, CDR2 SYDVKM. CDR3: CASSFSIYNSPLHF. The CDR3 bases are TGTGCCAGCAGTTTTTCCATCTATAATTCACCCCTCCACTTT.

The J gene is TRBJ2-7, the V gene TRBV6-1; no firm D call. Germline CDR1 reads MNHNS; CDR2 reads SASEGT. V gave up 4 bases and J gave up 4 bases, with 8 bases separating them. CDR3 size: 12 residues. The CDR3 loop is CASSVGVYEQYF. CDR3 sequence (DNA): TGTGCCAGCAGTGTAGGAGTATACGAGCAGTACTTC.

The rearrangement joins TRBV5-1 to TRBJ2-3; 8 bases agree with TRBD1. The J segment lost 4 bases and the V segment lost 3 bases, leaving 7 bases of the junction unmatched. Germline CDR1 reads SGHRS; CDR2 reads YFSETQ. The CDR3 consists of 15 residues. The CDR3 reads CASSSADRAADTQYF. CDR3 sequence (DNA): TGCGCCAGCAGCTCAGCGGACAGGGCCGCAGATACGCAGTATTTT.

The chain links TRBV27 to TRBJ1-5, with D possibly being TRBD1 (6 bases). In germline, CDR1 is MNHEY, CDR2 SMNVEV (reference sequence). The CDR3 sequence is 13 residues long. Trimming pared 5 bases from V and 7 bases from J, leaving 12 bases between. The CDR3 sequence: CASSPGARQPQHF. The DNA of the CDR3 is TGTGCCAGCAGTCCAGGGGCAAGGCAGCCCCAGCATTTT.

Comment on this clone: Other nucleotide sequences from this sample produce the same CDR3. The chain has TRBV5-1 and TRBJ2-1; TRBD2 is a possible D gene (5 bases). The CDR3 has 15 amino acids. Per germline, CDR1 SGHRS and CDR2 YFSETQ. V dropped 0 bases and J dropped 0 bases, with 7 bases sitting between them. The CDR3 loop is CASSLVGGSYNEQFF. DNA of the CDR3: TGCGCCAGCAGCTTGGTCGGAGGCTCCTACAATGAGCAGTTCTTC.

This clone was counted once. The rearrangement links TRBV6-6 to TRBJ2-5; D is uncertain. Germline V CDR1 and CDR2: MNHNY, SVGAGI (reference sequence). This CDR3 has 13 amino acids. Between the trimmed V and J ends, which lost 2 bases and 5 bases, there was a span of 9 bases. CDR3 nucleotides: TGTGCCAGCAGTTACGGTATCGGGGAGACCCAGTACTTC. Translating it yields CASSYGIGETQYF.

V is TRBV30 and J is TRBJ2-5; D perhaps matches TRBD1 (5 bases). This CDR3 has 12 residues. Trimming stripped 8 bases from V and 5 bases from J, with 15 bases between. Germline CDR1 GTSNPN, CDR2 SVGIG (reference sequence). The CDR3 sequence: CARSQGEETQYF. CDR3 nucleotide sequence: TGTGCCCGAAGCCAGGGCGAGGAGACCCAGTACTTC.

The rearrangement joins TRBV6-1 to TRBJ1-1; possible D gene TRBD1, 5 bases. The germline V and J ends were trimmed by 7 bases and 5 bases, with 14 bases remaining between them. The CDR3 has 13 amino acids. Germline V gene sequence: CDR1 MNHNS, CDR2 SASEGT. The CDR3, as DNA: TGTGCCAGCACCGAAATGGGGCGAACTGAAGCTTTCTTT. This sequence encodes CASTEMGRTEAFF.

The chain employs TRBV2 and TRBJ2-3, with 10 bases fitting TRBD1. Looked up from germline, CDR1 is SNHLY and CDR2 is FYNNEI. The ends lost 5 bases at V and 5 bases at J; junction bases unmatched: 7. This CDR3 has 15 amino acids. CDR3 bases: TGTGCCAGCAGTCCCCGGACAGGGGGACGAGATACGCAGTATTTT. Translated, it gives CASSPRTGGRDTQYF.

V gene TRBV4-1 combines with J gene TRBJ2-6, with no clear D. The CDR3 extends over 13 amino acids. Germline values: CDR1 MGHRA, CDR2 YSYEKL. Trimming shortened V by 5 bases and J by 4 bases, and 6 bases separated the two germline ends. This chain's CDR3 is CASSGGGANVLTF. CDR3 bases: TGCGCCAGCAGCGGCGGCGGGGCCAACGTCCTGACTTTC.

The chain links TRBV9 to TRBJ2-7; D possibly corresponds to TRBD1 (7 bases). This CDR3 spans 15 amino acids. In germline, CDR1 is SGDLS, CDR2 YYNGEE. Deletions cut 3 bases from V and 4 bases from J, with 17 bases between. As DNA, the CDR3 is TGTGCCAGCAGCGAGGGATGGCAGGGGGGTTACGAGCAGTACTTC. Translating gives CASSEGWQGGYEQYF.

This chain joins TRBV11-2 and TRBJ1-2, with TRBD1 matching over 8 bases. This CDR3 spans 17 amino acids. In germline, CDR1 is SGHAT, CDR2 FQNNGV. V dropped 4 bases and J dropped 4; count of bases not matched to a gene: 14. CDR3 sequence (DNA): TGTGCCAGCAGCTCCCTCAGGACAGGGAGGTTTGGCTATGGCTACACCTTC. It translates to CASSSLRTGRFGYGYTF.

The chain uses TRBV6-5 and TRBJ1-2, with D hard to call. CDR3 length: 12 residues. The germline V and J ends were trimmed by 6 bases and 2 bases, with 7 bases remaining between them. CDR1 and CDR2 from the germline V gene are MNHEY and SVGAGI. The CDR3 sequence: CASSPGNYGYTF. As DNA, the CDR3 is TGTGCCAGCAGCCCGGGGAACTATGGCTACACCTTC.